A selection of T cell receptor beta chains follows, all from one sample in a study of blood T cell repertoires in COVID-19. Clones were sequenced by immunoSEQ multiplex PCR, and TCRdb holds only the in-frame ones, with some missing. The data hold almost 400,000 clones, with about nine tenths observed a single time. The material sequenced was PBMCs or T cells enriched from blood (not recorded which). The origin of the receptors is a woman aged 25 to 39 who had recovered from COVID-19. The CDR3 runs from the conserved cysteine through the conserved F or W. A D gene is named only where the DNA matches it firmly. For some rows the clone size is stated as once, few or many, or as a class when expanded; others skip it.

CDR3nt: TGTGCCAGCGGAAGGGAGGGACAGGGGGAAGAGACCCAGTACTTC
CDR3aa: CASGREGQGEETQYF
d_gene: NA
v_gene: TRBV21-1
j_gene: TRBJ2-5
abundance: once

CDR3nt: TGTGCCAGCAGTTACTCGGAGGGACAGGGGCCGTATGGCTACACCTTC
CDR3aa: CASSYSEGQGPYGYTF
d_gene: TRBD1
v_gene: TRBV6-6
j_gene: TRBJ1-2
abundance: NA

CDR3nt: TGTGCCAGCAGCTCCACCGGGACAGGAGAGACCCAGTACTTC
CDR3aa: CASSSTGTGETQYF
d_gene: TRBD1
v_gene: TRBV7-3
j_gene: TRBJ2-5
abundance: NA

CDR3nt: TGTGCCAGCAGCCCTCTGGGAGGGAGGGACTATGGCTACACCTTC
CDR3aa: CASSPLGGRDYGYTF
d_gene: NA
v_gene: TRBV16
j_gene: TRBJ1-2
abundance: NA

CDR3nt: TGTGCCAGCAAAGCCGGACAGGGTGGAAACACCATATATTTT
CDR3aa: CASKAGQGGNTIYF
d_gene: TRBD1
v_gene: TRBV7-2
j_gene: TRBJ1-3
abundance: NA

CDR3nt: TGTGCCAGCAGCCCATCGATGGACTACACTGAAGCTTTCTTT
CDR3aa: CASSPSMDYTEAFF
d_gene: NA
v_gene: TRBV3-1/TRBV3-2
j_gene: TRBJ1-1
abundance: NA

CDR3nt: TGTGCCAGTGGGCCAAAAGGGGGCAGAATGAACACTGAAGCTTTCTTT
CDR3aa: CASGPKGGRMNTEAFF
d_gene: TRBD1
v_gene: TRBV19
j_gene: TRBJ1-1
abundance: NA

CDR3nt: TGTGCCAGTAGATCCTCCGCCCTCGGCCCCAGGGGCCAAGAGACCCAGTACTTC
CDR3aa: CASRSSALGPRGQETQYF
d_gene: NA
v_gene: TRBV19
j_gene: TRBJ2-5
abundance: NA

CDR3nt: TGTGCCAGTAGTATCTCCCAGTACTATGGCTACACCTTC
CDR3aa: CASSISQYYGYTF
d_gene: NA
v_gene: TRBV19
j_gene: TRBJ1-2
abundance: once

CDR3nt: TGTGCCAGCAGCGTAGCTCCTAGCGACTACGAGCAGTACTTC
CDR3aa: CASSVAPSDYEQYF
d_gene: NA
v_gene: TRBV9
j_gene: TRBJ2-7
abundance: NA

CDR3nt: TGTGCCAGCAGCGTAGCCCGGGCGGGGGGGAACTATGGCTACACCTTC
CDR3aa: CASSVARAGGNYGYTF
d_gene: NA
v_gene: TRBV9
j_gene: TRBJ1-2
abundance: NA

CDR3nt: TGTGCCAGCAGTAAAGACAGCCGCCTCTACGAGCAGTACTTC
CDR3aa: CASSKDSRLYEQYF
d_gene: NA
v_gene: TRBV27
j_gene: TRBJ2-7
abundance: NA

CDR3nt: TGTGCCAGCTCACCAGGCAGGGACTATGGCTACACCTTC
CDR3aa: CASSPGRDYGYTF
d_gene: NA
v_gene: TRBV18
j_gene: TRBJ1-2
abundance: NA

CDR3nt: TGTGCCATCAGTGACCTAGGCGCATCCGAAAAACTGTTTTTT
CDR3aa: CAISDLGASEKLFF
d_gene: NA
v_gene: TRBV10-3
j_gene: TRBJ1-4
abundance: NA

CDR3nt: TGTGCCAGCAGCCGATCGACAGGAGCCTACGAGCAGTACTTC
CDR3aa: CASSRSTGAYEQYF
d_gene: NA
v_gene: TRBV27
j_gene: TRBJ2-7
abundance: NA

CDR3nt: TGTGCCAGCAGTTTACGCGGGACCCAGTACTTC
CDR3aa: CASSLRGTQYF
d_gene: NA
v_gene: TRBV12-3/TRBV12-4
j_gene: TRBJ2-5
abundance: NA

CDR3nt: TGTGCCAGCAGTTTACCAGGGGCGAACACTGAAGCTTTCTTT
CDR3aa: CASSLPGANTEAFF
d_gene: NA
v_gene: TRBV28
j_gene: TRBJ1-1
abundance: NA

CDR3nt: TGTGCCAGCAGCTTGGTTGTCGGAGGGGATTCACCCCTCCACTTT
CDR3aa: CASSLVVGGDSPLHF
d_gene: NA
v_gene: TRBV5-4
j_gene: TRBJ1-6
abundance: NA

CDR3nt: TGTGCCAGTAGTAGGACGACAGGGACCGCGGAGTACTTC
CDR3aa: CASSRTTGTAEYF
d_gene: TRBD1
v_gene: TRBV19
j_gene: TRBJ2-5
abundance: NA

CDR3nt: TGTGCCAGCAGTTTATGGCGGGAGGGAGGGACCGGGGAGCTGTTTTTT
CDR3aa: CASSLWREGGTGELFF
d_gene: TRBD2
v_gene: TRBV28
j_gene: TRBJ2-2
abundance: NA

CDR3nt: TGTGCCAGCAGTTTAATAGGAGCCGGGGAGCTGTTTTTT
CDR3aa: CASSLIGAGELFF
d_gene: NA
v_gene: TRBV12-3/TRBV12-4
j_gene: TRBJ2-2
abundance: NA

CDR3nt: TGTGCCAGCTCGCCTAAGACAGGGGAAGAGGAAAAACTGTTTTTT
CDR3aa: CASSPKTGEEEKLFF
d_gene: TRBD1
v_gene: TRBV18
j_gene: TRBJ1-4
abundance: once

CDR3nt: TGTGCCAGCAGCTCAGGGGCCCCCTACGAGCAGTACTTC
CDR3aa: CASSSGAPYEQYF
d_gene: NA
v_gene: TRBV7-8
j_gene: TRBJ2-7
abundance: few

CDR3nt: TGTGCCAGCAGGTGGGGGCCCCACGAAAAACTGTTTTTT
CDR3aa: CASRWGPHEKLFF
d_gene: NA
v_gene: TRBV6-5
j_gene: TRBJ1-4
abundance: few